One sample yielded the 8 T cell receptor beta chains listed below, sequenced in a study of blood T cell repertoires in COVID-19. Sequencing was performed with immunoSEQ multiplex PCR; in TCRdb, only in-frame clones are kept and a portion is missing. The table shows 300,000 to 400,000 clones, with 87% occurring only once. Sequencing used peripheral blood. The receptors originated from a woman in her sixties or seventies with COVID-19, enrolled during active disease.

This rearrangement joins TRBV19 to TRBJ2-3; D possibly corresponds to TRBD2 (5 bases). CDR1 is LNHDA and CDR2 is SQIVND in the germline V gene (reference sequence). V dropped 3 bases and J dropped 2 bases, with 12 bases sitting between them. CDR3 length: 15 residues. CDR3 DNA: TGTGCCAGTAGTATGCAGCAGCGGTTCACAGATACGCAGTATTTT. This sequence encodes CASSMQQRFTDTQYF. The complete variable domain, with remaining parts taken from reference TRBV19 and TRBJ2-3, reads DGGITQSPKYLFRKEGQNVTLSCEQNLNHDAMYWYRQDPGQGLRLIYYSQIVNDFQKGDIAEGYSVSREKKESFPLTVTSAQKNPTAFYLCASSMQQRFTDTQYFGPGTRLTVL.

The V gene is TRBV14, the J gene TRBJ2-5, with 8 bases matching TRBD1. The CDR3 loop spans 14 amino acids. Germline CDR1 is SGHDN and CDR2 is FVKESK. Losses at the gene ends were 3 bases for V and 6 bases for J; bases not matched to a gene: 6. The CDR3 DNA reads TGTGCCAGCAGCCATCAGGGGGCCAGACAGACCCAGTACTTC. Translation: CASSHQGARQTQYF.

The CDR3 coding sequence is TGTGCCAGCAGTTACAGACAAACGAACACTGAAGCTTTCTTT. It encodes CASSYRQTNTEAFF. The chain couples TRBV6-5 to TRBJ1-1, with D hard to call. V was pared by 2 bases and J by 1 base, with 8 bases between. CDR3 length equals 14 residues. Germline V gene data show CDR1 as MNHEY and CDR2 as SVGAGI.

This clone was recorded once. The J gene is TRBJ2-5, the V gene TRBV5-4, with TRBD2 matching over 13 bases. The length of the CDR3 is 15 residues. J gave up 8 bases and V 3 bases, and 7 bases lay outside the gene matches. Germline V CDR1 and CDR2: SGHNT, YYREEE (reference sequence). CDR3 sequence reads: CASSYPGLAGTTQYF. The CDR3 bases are TGTGCCAGCAGCTATCCGGGACTAGCGGGGACAACCCAGTACTTC.

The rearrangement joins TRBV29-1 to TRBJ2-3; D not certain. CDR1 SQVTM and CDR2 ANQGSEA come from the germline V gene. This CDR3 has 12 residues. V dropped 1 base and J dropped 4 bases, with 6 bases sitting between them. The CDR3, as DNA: TGCAGCGTTGAAGCTCTCCCAGATACGCAGTATTTT. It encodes CSVEALPDTQYF.

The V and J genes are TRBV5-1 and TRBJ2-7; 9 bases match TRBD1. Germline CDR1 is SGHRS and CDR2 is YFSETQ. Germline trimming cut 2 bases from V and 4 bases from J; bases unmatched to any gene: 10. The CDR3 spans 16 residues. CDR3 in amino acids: CASSFSSTGGLYEQYF. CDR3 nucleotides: TGCGCCAGCAGCTTTTCGAGCACAGGGGGCCTATACGAGCAGTACTTC. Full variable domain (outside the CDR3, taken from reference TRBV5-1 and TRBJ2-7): KAGVTQTPRYLIKTRGQQVTLSCSPISGHRSVSWYQQTPGQGLQFLFEYFSETQRNKGNFPGRFSGRQFSNSRSEMNVSTLELGDSALYLCASSFSSTGGLYEQYFGPGTRLTVT.

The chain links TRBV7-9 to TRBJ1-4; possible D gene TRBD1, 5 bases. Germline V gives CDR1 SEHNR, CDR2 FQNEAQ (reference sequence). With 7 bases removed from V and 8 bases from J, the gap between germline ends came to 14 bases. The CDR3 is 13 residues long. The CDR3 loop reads CASKGVLGEKLFF. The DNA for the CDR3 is TGTGCCAGCAAAGGGGTTTTAGGCGAAAAACTGTTTTTT.

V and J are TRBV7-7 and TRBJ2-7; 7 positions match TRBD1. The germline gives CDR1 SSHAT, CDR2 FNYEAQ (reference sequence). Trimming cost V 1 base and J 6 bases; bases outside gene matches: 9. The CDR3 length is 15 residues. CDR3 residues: CASSLGPTGLREQYF. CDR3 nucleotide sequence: TGTGCCAGCAGCTTAGGCCCGACAGGGTTGCGCGAGCAGTACTTC.